These T cell receptor beta chains were read from a single sample in a study of OX40 agonist ivuxolimab in advanced cancers. The data were produced by immunoSEQ multiplex PCR, yet TCRdb's version contains in-frame clones alone and is incomplete. This table holds tens of thousands of clones, roughly 85% found once. The sequences come from CD4+ or CD8+ T cells sorted from blood, collected in a trial of the OX40 agonist ivuxolimab. The receptors shown here come from an adult with an advanced solid tumor such as melanoma, head and neck, liver or kidney cancer. Both conserved end residues are part of each CDR3. D genes are given only for firm matches. The listing skips clone size in some rows; elsewhere it reads once, few, many or a size class.

D: .; size: .; V: TRBV6-1; J: TRBJ1-2; DNA: TGTGCCAGCAGTGCCGACAGGCTATATGGCTACACCTTC; CDR3: CASSADRLYGYTF
D: .; size: .; V: TRBV19; J: TRBJ1-6; DNA: TGTGCCAGTATGGGCTCCTATAATTCACCCCTCCACTTT; CDR3: CASMGSYNSPLHF
D: .; size: .; V: TRBV5-1; J: TRBJ1-5; DNA: TGCGCCAGCAGACGCGACGGACAGTCAGGGGAGCCCCAGCATTTT; CDR3: CASRRDGQSGEPQHF
D: TRBD1; size: .; V: TRBV6-1; J: TRBJ1-2; DNA: TGTGCCAGCAGTGACCGGGACAGGGGTTCCTACACCTTC; CDR3: CASSDRDRGSYTF
D: TRBD2; size: .; V: TRBV29-1; J: TRBJ2-1; DNA: TGCAGCGTCCATCCCGTGGGGACTAGCGGTTACAATGAGCAGTTCTTC; CDR3: CSVHPVGTSGYNEQFF
D: TRBD2; size: few; V: TRBV5-4; J: TRBJ2-5; DNA: TGTGCCAGCAGATCACTAGCGGGAGGTCAAGAGACCCAGTACTTC; CDR3: CASRSLAGGQETQYF
D: .; size: .; V: TRBV2; J: TRBJ2-1; DNA: TGTGCCAGCAAGGGCTCAAACTACAATGAGCAGTTCTTC; CDR3: CASKGSNYNEQFF
D: TRBD1; size: .; V: TRBV18; J: TRBJ1-2; DNA: TGTGCCAGCGCGGGACAGGGTCACTATGGCTACACCTTC; CDR3: CASAGQGHYGYTF
D: .; size: .; V: TRBV6-5; J: TRBJ2-7; DNA: TGTGCCAGCAGTTCCACCGGTTACGAGCAGTACTTC; CDR3: CASSSTGYEQYF
D: .; size: .; V: TRBV19; J: TRBJ1-6; DNA: TGTGCCAGTAGTATCGCGGGCTCACCCCTCCACTTT; CDR3: CASSIAGSPLHF
D: .; size: .; V: TRBV6-1; J: TRBJ2-5; DNA: TGTGCCAGCAGGGGGTGGGAGACCCAGTACTTC; CDR3: CASRGWETQYF
D: .; size: .; V: TRBV28; J: TRBJ1-3; DNA: TGTGCCAGCAGCTTGGACAGACTTACCTCTGGAAACACCATATATTTT; CDR3: CASSLDRLTSGNTIYF
D: .; size: .; V: TRBV27; J: TRBJ2-7; DNA: TGTGCCAGCAGTTCCCAGGTGGGTGAGCAGTACTTC; CDR3: CASSSQVGEQYF
D: TRBD2; size: .; V: TRBV6-1; J: TRBJ2-3; DNA: TGTGCCAGCAGTGACGGTCTAGCGGGGGGCACAGATACGCAGTATTTT; CDR3: CASSDGLAGGTDTQYF
D: TRBD2; size: .; V: TRBV10-3; J: TRBJ2-2; DNA: TGTGCCATCAGTGAGTCTTGGGCTAGCGGGAGAAGGGACACCGGGGAGCTGTTTTTT; CDR3: CAISESWASGRRDTGELFF
D: .; size: .; V: TRBV9; J: TRBJ2-1; DNA: TGTGCCAGCAGCCCCACGGCCCTCTACAATGAGCAGTTCTTC; CDR3: CASSPTALYNEQFF
D: TRBD1; size: .; V: TRBV5-4; J: TRBJ1-3; DNA: TGTGCCAGCAGCTTGGACAGGGGGTCTGGAAACACCATATATTTT; CDR3: CASSLDRGSGNTIYF
D: TRBD2; size: .; V: TRBV9; J: TRBJ2-5; DNA: TGTGCCAGCAGCGCCTCGGGACTAGCCGGCGAGACCCAGTACTTC; CDR3: CASSASGLAGETQYF
D: .; size: .; V: TRBV2; J: TRBJ1-1; DNA: TGTGCCAGCAACCTCAACCCGAACACTGAAGCTTTCTTT; CDR3: CASNLNPNTEAFF
D: .; size: .; V: TRBV7-3; J: TRBJ1-6; DNA: TGTGCCAGCAGCAGGGACCTCCAGGGTTCACCCCTCCACTTT; CDR3: CASSRDLQGSPLHF
D: .; size: .; V: TRBV28; J: TRBJ1-3; DNA: TGTGCCAGCAGTTTACGGGGAAACACCATATATTTT; CDR3: CASSLRGNTIYF
D: .; size: .; V: TRBV18; J: TRBJ1-5; DNA: TGTGCCAGCTCACCACAATCAGGCCCGAATAGCAATCAGCCCCAGCATTTT; CDR3: CASSPQSGPNSNQPQHF
D: TRBD1; size: .; V: TRBV27; J: TRBJ2-2; DNA: TGTGCCAGCAGCCGGGACAGGAACACCGGGGAGCTGTTTTTT; CDR3: CASSRDRNTGELFF
D: TRBD1; size: .; V: TRBV2; J: TRBJ2-5; DNA: TGTGCCAGCAGTGGGACAGGGGGTTGGGAGACCCAGTACTTC; CDR3: CASSGTGGWETQYF
D: TRBD2; size: .; V: TRBV6-1; J: TRBJ2-3; DNA: TGTGCCAGCAGTCAAGAGCGGGGGGCCCGCACAGATACGCAGTATTTT; CDR3: CASSQERGARTDTQYF
D: .; size: .; V: TRBV19; J: TRBJ2-3; DNA: TGTGCCAGTTGGGGAGGACAGTCCACAGATACGCAGTATTTT; CDR3: CASWGGQSTDTQYF
D: .; size: .; V: TRBV19; J: TRBJ2-3; DNA: TGTGCCAGTAGTATACCGGCAGCAGATACGCAGTATTTT; CDR3: CASSIPAADTQYF
D: .; size: .; V: TRBV9; J: TRBJ2-2; DNA: TGTGCCAGCAGCGTAGGGGCCGCGAACACCGGGGAGCTGTTTTTT; CDR3: CASSVGAANTGELFF
D: .; size: .; V: TRBV9; J: TRBJ2-3; DNA: TGTGCCAGCAGCGTAGACGCGGGACAGAGCACAGATACGCAGTATTTT; CDR3: CASSVDAGQSTDTQYF
D: TRBD1; size: .; V: TRBV13; J: TRBJ1-6; DNA: TGTGCCAGCAGTTCCGCAGGGGGCGTCTCACCCCTCCACTTT; CDR3: CASSSAGGVSPLHF
D: .; size: .; V: TRBV7-9; J: TRBJ2-1; DNA: TGTGCCAGCAGCCCCCGGGTCTCCTACAATGAGCAGTTCTTC; CDR3: CASSPRVSYNEQFF
D: .; size: .; V: TRBV5-1; J: TRBJ2-3; DNA: TGCGCCAGCAGCTTGGCCCTGGGGAGGAGCACAGATACGCAGTATTTT; CDR3: CASSLALGRSTDTQYF
D: TRBD1; size: .; V: TRBV19; J: TRBJ2-2; DNA: TGTGCCAGTAGTATACGGCAGGGGGCGAACCCCGGGGAGCTGTTTTTT; CDR3: CASSIRQGANPGELFF
D: .; size: .; V: TRBV6-1; J: TRBJ2-7; DNA: TGTGCCAGCGGTCAGGCCTACGAGCAGTACTTC; CDR3: CASGQAYEQYF
D: TRBD1; size: .; V: TRBV28; J: TRBJ2-7; DNA: TGTGCCAGCAGTTCCTTTAACAGGGGCATGTACGAGCAGTACTTC; CDR3: CASSSFNRGMYEQYF
D: .; size: .; V: TRBV27; J: TRBJ1-5; DNA: TGTGCCAGCAGTTTATCGGCAGGGAAGGGGCAGCCCCAGCATTTT; CDR3: CASSLSAGKGQPQHF
D: .; size: once; V: TRBV9; J: TRBJ2-3; DNA: TGTGCCAGCAGCGTAGGGGGGGCTAGCACAGATACGCAGTATTTT; CDR3: CASSVGGASTDTQYF
D: .; size: .; V: TRBV5-4; J: TRBJ2-7; DNA: TGTGCCAGCAGCTTGGGGGGCCGGGGTTCGAACTACGAGCAGTACTTC; CDR3: CASSLGGRGSNYEQYF
D: .; size: .; V: TRBV28; J: TRBJ1-5; DNA: TGTGCCAGCAGTTTAAGCAGGGACGTCCCCCAGCCCCAGCATTTT; CDR3: CASSLSRDVPQPQHF
D: .; size: .; V: TRBV5-1; J: TRBJ1-3; DNA: TGCGCCAGCAGCTTCCGCGGTGACCCTGGAAACACCATATATTTT; CDR3: CASSFRGDPGNTIYF
D: TRBD1; size: .; V: TRBV7-2; J: TRBJ1-1; DNA: TGTGCCAGCAGCGACAGGGGGCCCACTGAAGCTTTCTTT; CDR3: CASSDRGPTEAFF